The rows below give T cell receptor beta chains drawn from one sample of a study of shared clonotypes between healthy human individuals. Measured with immunoSEQ multiplex PCR; TCRdb has only the in-frame clones, and not every one. The sample records about 470,000 clones, 70% to 80% being singletons. The sample consisted of PBMCs. The receptors were sampled from a woman aged 40 to 55 in good health. Some clones in this sample may be carry-over from other donors' samples. Each CDR3 is given with its conserved first and last residue.

J gene	V gene	CDR3 protein
TRBJ2-5	TRBV6-1	CASSEWPPTGALGTQYF
TRBJ2-1	TRBV28	CASSFSQRHTNEQFF
TRBJ2-4	TRBV28	CASSLWTLAKNIQYF
TRBJ2-1	TRBV15	CATSRVTSGFMYEQFF
TRBJ1-1	TRBV28	CASSPLIAEAFF
TRBJ2-1	TRBV19	CASGLSSYNEQFF
TRBJ2-1	TRBV7-8	CASSLARAKQFF
TRBJ2-7	TRBV11-1	CASSPDRWSSYEQYF
TRBJ2-1	TRBV7-8	CASSLWVGTSRYNEQFF
TRBJ2-7	TRBV6-1	CASSATAHSYEQYF
TRBJ1-1	TRBV4-1	CASSQVNMGLTTEAFF
TRBJ1-4	TRBV6-6	CASRPQGEGDEKLFF
TRBJ2-3	TRBV5-6	CASSLDREVYTDTQYF
TRBJ1-2	TRBV9	CASSYGDYGYTF
TRBJ1-2	TRBV28	CASSPPRDGYTF
TRBJ2-1	TRBV19	CATRGSYNEQFF
TRBJ1-4	TRBV5-6	CASSLMGVQRVEKLFF
TRBJ2-3	TRBV5-5	CASSVDRGTDTQYF
TRBJ2-1	TRBV5-1	CASSHLWERLYNEQFF
TRBJ2-7	TRBV11-2	CASSLDRDRGFYEQYF
TRBJ2-1	TRBV11-2	CASSLASGAYNEQFF
TRBJ2-5	TRBV19	CASTPTSVYQETQYF
TRBJ1-2	TRBV19	CASSITTGGLGYTF
TRBJ2-1	TRBV18	CASSPLIAGGRYNEQFF
TRBJ2-1	TRBV6-1	CASTHLIAGGGEQFF